One T cell receptor (beta chain) is described in this entry. Its antigen is not identified. The data are from a study of PD-1 blockade in classical Hodgkin lymphoma. Broader study findings: Newly diagnosed patients had baseline TCR diversity that was reportedly lower than that of healthy donors. Nothing has yet pinned down what causes the repertoire differences, possibly disease activity or prior therapy. Baseline diversity in complete responders resembled that of newly diagnosed patients.

The CDR3 is 14 amino acids. Germline V gives CDR1 SGHRS, CDR2 YFSETQ. V lost 3 bases to trimming and J lost 3 bases; unmatched junction nucleotides: 2. Noted time point: cycle 4 day 1 (C4D1), after less than 7 weeks of nivolumab. Patients all relapsed after autologous stem cell transplantation, and there was variation in brentuximab vedotin exposure. Clones were read by immunoSEQ multiplex PCR, and TCRdb kept only the in-frame ones, dropping some. The sample consists of tens of thousands of clones, 85% to 95% of them appearing once. Material: peripheral blood mononuclear cells (PBMCs), obtained before the fourth cycle of nivolumab. This chain links TRBV5-1 with TRBJ2-3; 9 bases are shared with TRBD2. The clonotype comes from a human donor with classical Hodgkin lymphoma. This CDR3 is CASSSGLATDTQYF. DNA for the CDR3: TGCGCCAGCAGCTCCGGACTAGCGACAGATACGCAGTATTTT. The variable domain in full, completed from reference TRBV5-1 and TRBJ2-3, reads KAGVTQTPRYLIKTRGQQVTLSCSPISGHRSVSWYQQTPGQGLQFLFEYFSETQRNKGNFPGRFSGRQFSNSRSEMNVSTLELGDSALYLCASSSGLATDTQYFGPGTRLTVL.